The rows below give T cell receptor beta chains drawn from one sample of a study of early T cells in non-severe SARS-CoV-2 infection. A single record per CDR3 protein comes from TCRdb applying MiXCR to the 5' RACE reads. The sample has about 49,000 distinct CDR3 sequences, 3.5% to 5% seen once; the top ten hold around 6%. Source material: whole blood. Source of these receptors: an adult who was a healthcare worker with PCR-confirmed SARS-CoV-2 infection or an uninfected control (not recorded which). CDR3s include the opening cysteine and the closing phenylalanine or tryptophan. A D gene is named only where the DNA matches it firmly. Not every row has a clone size; where given, it reads once, few, many or a size class.

TRBV2	TRBJ2-2	-	-	CASTRRNTGELFF	TGTGCCAGCACTCGACGAAACACCGGGGAGCTGTTTTTT
TRBV12-3/TRBV12-4	TRBJ2-1	-	TRBD2	CASSPGASGLNEQFF	TGTGCCAGCAGCCCTGGGGCTAGCGGGCTGAATGAGCAGTTCTTC
TRBV2	TRBJ2-5	few	-	CATGPGETQYF	TGTGCCACGGGACCTGGAGAGACCCAGTACTTC
TRBV20-1	TRBJ1-5	many	-	CSAFGGADQPQHF	TGCAGTGCGTTCGGGGGCGCGGATCAGCCCCAGCATTTT
TRBV5-1	TRBJ1-2	few	-	CASSLEGRRRYGYTF	TGCGCCAGCAGCTTGGAGGGCAGGCGTCGCTATGGCTACACCTTC
TRBV12-3/TRBV12-4	TRBJ2-2	many	-	CASSPLMVTGELFF	TGTGCCAGCAGTCCCCTAATGGTCACCGGGGAGCTGTTTTTT
TRBV5-1	TRBJ1-6	many	TRBD1	CASSLTGGAGNSPLHF	TGCGCCAGCAGCTTGACAGGGGGCGCGGGGAATTCACCCCTCCACTTT
TRBV27	TRBJ2-7	many	TRBD1	CASSLSGDRGGEQYF	TGTGCCAGCAGTTTATCGGGGGACAGGGGAGGCGAGCAGTACTTC
TRBV20-1	TRBJ1-2	few	-	CSAVERSVYGYTF	TGCAGTGCCGTGGAGCGGTCGGTCTATGGCTACACCTTC
TRBV6-5	TRBJ2-1	-	-	CASSLNGGRYNEQFF	TGTGCCAGCAGCCTCAACGGGGGCAGGTACAATGAGCAGTTCTTC
TRBV18	TRBJ2-7	many	-	CASSPPSAEQYF	TGTGCCAGCTCACCACCTAGCGCCGAGCAGTACTTC
TRBV6-1	TRBJ2-7	many	TRBD1	CASSGGQGYYEQYF	TGTGCCAGCAGTGGAGGACAGGGCTACTACGAGCAGTACTTC
TRBV10-3	TRBJ2-1	many	-	CAISDADSTYNEQFF	TGTGCCATCAGTGACGCGGACTCTACCTACAATGAGCAGTTCTTC
TRBV6-2/TRBV6-3	TRBJ2-1	few	-	CASSLYGEQFF	TGTGCCAGCAGTCTATACGGTGAGCAGTTCTTC
TRBV7-8	TRBJ2-7	many	TRBD2	CASSLAGTHSTSGYEQYF	TGTGCCAGCAGCTTAGCAGGGACACACTCTACTAGCGGCTACGAGCAGTACTTC
TRBV7-2	TRBJ2-7	many	-	CASSLVSPHEQYF	TGTGCCAGCAGCTTAGTTTCACCTCACGAGCAGTACTTC